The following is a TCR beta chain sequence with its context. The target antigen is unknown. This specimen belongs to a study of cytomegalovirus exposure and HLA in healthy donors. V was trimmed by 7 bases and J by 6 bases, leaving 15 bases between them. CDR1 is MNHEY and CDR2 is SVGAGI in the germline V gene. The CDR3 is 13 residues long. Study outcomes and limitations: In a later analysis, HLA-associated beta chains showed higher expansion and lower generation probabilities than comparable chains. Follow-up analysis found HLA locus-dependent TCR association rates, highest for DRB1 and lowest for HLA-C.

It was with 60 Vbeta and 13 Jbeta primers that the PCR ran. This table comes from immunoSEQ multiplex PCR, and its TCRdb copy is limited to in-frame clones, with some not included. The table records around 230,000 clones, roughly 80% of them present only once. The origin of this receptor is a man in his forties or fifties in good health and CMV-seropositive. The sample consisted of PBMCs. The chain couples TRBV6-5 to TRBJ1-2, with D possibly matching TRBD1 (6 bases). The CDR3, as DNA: TGTGCCAGCACCTCTAGGGGGAGGGATGGCTACACCTTC. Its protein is CASTSRGRDGYTF.